The 21 T cell receptor beta chains presented below share a single source sample, sequenced in a study of cytomegalovirus exposure and HLA in healthy donors. The PCR employed 60 Vbeta primers together with 13 Jbeta primers. TCRdb keeps only in-frame clones here, not all; method: immunoSEQ multiplex PCR. In the table there are 110,000 to 150,000 clones, approximately 70% of which are singletons. The sample consisted of PBMCs. The receptors were gathered from a woman aged 60-75 years in good health and CMV-seropositive.

The chain is built from TRBV10-3 and TRBJ2-6, with D perhaps TRBD1 (6 bases). Between the trimmed V and J ends, which lost 6 bases and 0 bases, there was a span of 12 bases. From germline, CDR1 is ENHRY and CDR2 SYGVKD. The CDR3 runs to 16 residues. CDR3 residues: CAIRDSSFSGANVLTF. The DNA of the CDR3 is TGTGCCATCAGGGACAGCTCATTCTCTGGGGCCAACGTCCTGACTTTC.

The chain carries TRBV29-1 and TRBJ1-1; 7 bases match TRBD1. CDR1 is SQVTM, CDR2 ANQGSEA, per germline. The CDR3 sequence is 13 residues long. V dropped 6 bases and J dropped 0; count of bases not matched to a gene: 4. CDR3 nucleotide sequence: TGCAGCGTGACGGGACAGATGAACACTGAAGCTTTCTTT. This encodes CSVTGQMNTEAFF.

This chain links TRBV11-2 with TRBJ2-2; 7 nucleotides agree with TRBD1. The V segment lost 5 bases and the J segment 2 bases; nucleotides outside the gene matches: 5. The germline gives CDR1 SGHAT, CDR2 FQNNGV. This CDR3 is built from 15 residues. The chain's CDR3 is CASSPGTVNTGELFF. The CDR3 nucleotides are TGTGCCAGCAGCCCCGGGACAGTAAACACCGGGGAGCTGTTTTTT.

The rearrangement uses TRBV28 and TRBJ2-6, with D tentatively TRBD1 (5 bases). Trimming left V 5 bases short and J 3 bases short, with 11 bases between. Germline assignment: CDR1 MDHEN and CDR2 SYDVKM. This CDR3 spans 15 amino acids. The chain's CDR3 is CASSPQGGGANVLTF. For the CDR3, the DNA is TGTGCCAGCAGTCCTCAGGGTGGTGGGGCCAACGTCCTGACTTTC. The full variable domain, in which reference TRBV28 and TRBJ2-6 provide the parts outside the CDR3, is DVKVTQSSRYLVKRTGEKVFLECVQDMDHENMFWYRQDPGLGLRLIYFSYDVKMKEKGDIPEGYSVSREKKERFSLILESASTNQTSMYLCASSPQGGGANVLTFGAGSRLTVL.

The chain carries TRBV6-1 and TRBJ2-3, with unresolved D. V lost 6 bases to trimming and J lost 2 bases, with 6 bases between them. There are 12 residues in the CDR3. The germline V gene encodes CDR1 MNHNS and CDR2 SASEGT. The CDR3 DNA reads as TGTGCCAGCAGGGCCTTCACAGATACGCAGTATTTT. Protein product: CASRAFTDTQYF.

The rearrangement joins TRBV19 to TRBJ2-2; no clear D. In germline, CDR1 is LNHDA, CDR2 SQIVND (reference sequence). Between the trimmed V and J ends, which lost 8 bases and 1 base, there was a span of 14 bases. CDR3 size: 15 residues. CDR3 DNA: TGTGCCAGTTCCTCGGGTTCGGGGAACACCGGGGAGCTGTTTTTT. Its protein product is CASSSGSGNTGELFF.

The chain combines TRBV6-1 with TRBJ1-1; a weak D match, TRBD1 (6 bases). The CDR3 has 13 residues. Trimming took 4 bases from V and 7 from J, leaving 13 bases between them. The germline CDR1 and CDR2 sequences are MNHNS and SASEGT. The chain's CDR3 is CASSVGHRDEAFF. The CDR3 DNA follows: TGTGCCAGCAGTGTAGGTCACAGGGATGAAGCTTTCTTT.

This rearrangement joins TRBV18 to TRBJ1-2, with D maybe TRBD1 (5 bases). V gave up 6 bases and J gave up 5 bases, with 16 bases separating them. The CDR3 sequence is 14 residues long. Germline CDR1 is KGHSH and CDR2 is LQKENI. The CDR3 nucleotides are TGTGCCAGCTCCGACCAGGGTAGTTGGTATGGCTACACCTTC. Amino acids: CASSDQGSWYGYTF. Filled out from reference TRBV18 and TRBJ1-2, the complete variable domain reads NAGVMQNPRHLVRRRGQEARLRCSPMKGHSHVYWYRQLPEEGLKFMVYLQKENIIDESGMPKERFSAEFPKEGPSILRIQQVVRGDSAAYFCASSDQGSWYGYTFGSGTRLTVV.

The chain carries TRBV9 and TRBJ2-2; D is possibly TRBD1 (5 bases). The CDR3 length is 16 residues. The V gene's germline CDR1 is SGDLS and CDR2 YYNGEE. V was shortened by 1 base and J by 0 bases, with 10 bases between the two germline ends. The CDR3 region has the DNA TGTGCCAGCAGCGTAAGGACACTTTCGAACACCGGGGAGCTGTTTTTT. Its translation: CASSVRTLSNTGELFF.

The chain recombines TRBV7-9 with TRBJ1-1; 9 nucleotides agree with TRBD1. V dropped 1 base and J dropped 0; count of bases not matched to a gene: 9. The CDR3 is 18 residues long. CDR1 SEHNR and CDR2 FQNEAQ come from the germline V gene (reference sequence). The CDR3 is CASSLGVGTGGLNTEAFF. In nucleotides, the CDR3 is TGTGCCAGCAGCTTAGGTGTGGGCACAGGGGGCTTGAACACTGAAGCTTTCTTT.

In DNA form, the CDR3 reads TGCAGCGCTCAAGCGGGAGCTACAGATACGCAGTATTTT. It is translated as CSAQAGATDTQYF. The rearrangement links TRBV29-1 to TRBJ2-3; 8 nucleotides agree with TRBD2. Germline lookup yields CDR1 SQVTM and CDR2 ANQGSEA. Trimming removed 7 bases from V and 3 bases from J; junction bases left unmatched: 6. CDR3 length equals 13 residues.

V usage is TRBV2 and J usage is TRBJ1-4, with a tentative D call TRBD1 (5 bases). The germline CDR1 and CDR2 sequences are SNHLY and FYNNEI. The CDR3 has 13 amino acids. The germline V and J ends were trimmed by 5 bases and 7 bases, with 11 bases remaining between them. This chain's CDR3 is CASSTREGEKLFF. CDR3 sequence (DNA): TGTGCCAGCAGTACCAGGGAGGGTGAAAAACTGTTTTTT.

This clone turned up a few times. The V and J genes are TRBV2 and TRBJ1-4, with a tentative D call TRBD1 (5 bases). CDR3 length: 15 residues. Trimming took 5 bases from V and 3 from J, leaving 13 bases between them. Germline CDR1 reads SNHLY; CDR2 reads FYNNEI. The CDR3 DNA reads TGTGCCAGCAGTTACACTGACAGCCCTAATGAAAAACTGTTTTTT. It encodes CASSYTDSPNEKLFF.

There are a few counts of this clone. V usage is TRBV2 and J usage is TRBJ2-1; TRBD2 matches at 7 bases. CDR1 is SNHLY and CDR2 is FYNNEI in the germline V gene. CDR3 length: 12 residues. Trimming at V came to 8 bases and at J to 7 bases, leaving 5 bases not matched to a gene. CDR3 residues: CASPPGGNEQFF. CDR3 sequence (DNA): TGTGCCAGCCCGCCCGGGGGGAATGAGCAGTTCTTC.

This clone has only one observation. The chain joins TRBV7-2 to TRBJ2-2, with a tentative D call TRBD1 (5 bases). V was cut by 0 bases and J by 1 base, with 6 bases left in between. The CDR3 runs to 15 residues. Germline V gene lookup returns CDR1 SGHTA and CDR2 FQGNSA. The CDR3 bases are TGTGCCAGCAGCTTAGCCAGGGTGAACACCGGGGAGCTGTTTTTT. Translating it yields CASSLARVNTGELFF.

The rearrangement joins TRBV6-5 to TRBJ2-1; TRBD2 matches 7 bases. V lost 5 bases, J lost 1 base, and 5 bases stayed unmatched. Per germline, CDR1 MNHEY and CDR2 SVGAGI. The CDR3 extends over 15 amino acids. This chain's CDR3 is CASSSGAASYNEQFF. The CDR3 DNA is TGTGCCAGCAGTAGCGGGGCGGCATCCTACAATGAGCAGTTCTTC.

The J gene is TRBJ2-7, the V gene TRBV28, with a tentative D call TRBD2 (5 bases). CDR1 MDHEN and CDR2 SYDVKM come from the germline V gene. The CDR3 length is 12 residues. Trimming took 6 bases from V and 6 from J, leaving 12 bases between them. This CDR3 reads CASRTARGEQYF. CDR3 bases: TGTGCCAGCAGGACGGCCCGGGGCGAGCAGTACTTC.

This sequence joins TRBV6-5 and TRBJ1-3; 9 nucleotides match TRBD1. Trimming removed 6 bases from V and 9 bases from J; junction bases left unmatched: 9. The germline V gene encodes CDR1 MNHEY and CDR2 SVGAGI. The CDR3 length is 14 residues. The CDR3 region is CASSYQSDRGTIYF. CDR3 nucleotide sequence: TGTGCCAGCAGCTATCAATCGGACAGGGGCACCATATATTTT.

The CDR3 loop is CASSLGGVGEKLFF. CDR3 nucleotide sequence: TGTGCCAGCAGCCTCGGGGGGGTGGGTGAAAAACTGTTTTTT. The rearrangement uses TRBV28 and TRBJ1-4; weak D call: TRBD1 (5 bases). CDR1 and CDR2 (germline): MDHEN, SYDVKM. The V and J ends lost 6 bases and 7 bases respectively, with 15 bases between them. The CDR3 spans 14 residues.

This clone was observed a handful of times. The rearrangement uses TRBV7-8 and TRBJ1-1; TRBD1 agrees at 11 bases. Per germline, CDR1 SGHVS and CDR2 FQNEAQ. The V gene end was trimmed by 5 bases and the J gene end by 4 bases; junction bases not matched to a gene: 9. This CDR3 region has 16 residues. In nucleotides, the CDR3 is TGTGCCAGCAGCCCCCTGGGAGGGACAGGGGGCACTGAAGCTTTCTTT. This translates into CASSPLGGTGGTEAFF.

CDR3 bases: TGCAGTGCTAGCAAACAGGGGACCGCTTTCTTT. It codes for CSASKQGTAFF. The J gene is TRBJ1-1, the V gene TRBV20-1, with 7 bases that match TRBD1. CDR3 length: 11 residues. Germline lookup yields CDR1 DFQATT and CDR2 SNEGSKA (reference sequence). After removal of 3 bases from V and 11 bases from J, the junction contained 6 bases not matched to a gene.